This TCR beta chain was sequenced in a study of human T cells and chemical hapten exposure. TCRdb called the RACE reads again in MiXCR, with one record for every CDR3 protein. The repertoire holds some 400,000 distinct CDR3 sequences, 4.5% to 5.5% seen once, with 2.5% to 3% in the top ten. With 4 bases removed from V and 5 bases from J, the gap between germline ends came to 12 bases. CDR3 length: 13 amino acids. Germline V gene lookup returns CDR1 SGDLS and CDR2 YYNGEE. This clonotype was seen at least ten times. Time point specified: pre-sensitization, week 0. Treatment denoted: therapeutic diphenylcyclopropenone sensitization with weekly scalp DPC.

The sample in question was whole blood, obtained in connection with sensitization to the hapten diphenylcyclopropenone (DPC). V and J are TRBV9 and TRBJ1-1, with D perhaps matching TRBD1 (5 bases). This receptor was taken from a woman aged 45 to 65 with alopecia areata. Some clones in this sample may be carry-over from other donors' samples. The CDR3 protein is CASSKTGTTEAFF. The CDR3 nucleotides read TGTGCCAGCAGCAAAACTGGGACGACTGAAGCTTTCTTT.